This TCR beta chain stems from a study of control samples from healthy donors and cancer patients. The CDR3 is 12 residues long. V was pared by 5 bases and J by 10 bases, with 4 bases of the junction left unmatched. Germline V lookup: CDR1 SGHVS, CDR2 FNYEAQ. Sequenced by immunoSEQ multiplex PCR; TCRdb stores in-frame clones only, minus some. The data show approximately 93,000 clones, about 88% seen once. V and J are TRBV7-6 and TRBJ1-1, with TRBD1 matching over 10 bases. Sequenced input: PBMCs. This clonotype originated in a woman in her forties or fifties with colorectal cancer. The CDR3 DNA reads TGTGCCAGCAGCGAGGACAGGGGGGCAGCTTTCTTT. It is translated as CASSEDRGAAFF.